Listed below are T cell receptor beta chains from one sample, sequenced in a study of blood T cell repertoires in COVID-19. TCRdb's table, derived via immunoSEQ multiplex PCR, lists solely in-frame clones and lacks some. The sample yields a few hundred thousand clones, around 90% seen once. Sequencing was done on a sample of peripheral blood. These receptors were obtained from a man aged 55 to 70 who had recovered from COVID-19. CDR3s include the opening cysteine and the closing phenylalanine or tryptophan. The D gene is left open where the match is weak. Part of the rows lack a size; the others show once, few, many or a class for expanded clones.

d_call,j_call,v_call,clone_size,cdr3_aa,cdr3_nt
TRBD2,TRBJ2-2,TRBV7-6,.,CASSLSGGPLAGELFF,TGTGCCAGCAGCTTAAGCGGGGGGCCGTTAGCCGGGGAGCTGTTTTTT
TRBD1,TRBJ1-2,TRBV7-3,once,CASSKDRGRGGYTF,TGTGCCAGCAGCAAAGACAGGGGGCGAGGTGGCTACACCTTC
.,TRBJ2-7,TRBV2,.,CASSEMAVTYEQYF,TGTGCCAGCAGTGAAATGGCTGTAACCTACGAGCAGTACTTC
TRBD2,TRBJ2-3,TRBV6-1,.,CASSDVVAGSTDTQYF,TGTGCCAGCAGTGATGTGGTAGCGGGGTCCACAGATACGCAGTATTTT
TRBD1,TRBJ1-5,TRBV9,.,CASSAQGGNNQPQHF,TGTGCCAGCAGCGCACAGGGGGGTAACAATCAGCCCCAGCATTTT
TRBD2,TRBJ2-1,TRBV3-1/TRBV3-2,.,CASSPAGLAGGPLEQFF,TGTGCCAGCAGCCCCGCCGGACTAGCGGGGGGGCCGCTTGAGCAGTTCTTC
TRBD2,TRBJ2-3,TRBV4-1,.,CASSPLRGGVGTDTQYF,TGCGCCAGCAGCCCCTTACGCGGGGGGGTTGGCACAGATACGCAGTATTTT
TRBD1,TRBJ2-7,TRBV2,few,CASSDPGQGAYEQYF,TGTGCCAGCAGTGATCCGGGACAGGGGGCTTACGAGCAGTACTTC
TRBD1,TRBJ1-1,TRBV30,.,CAWSVTGDTEAFF,TGTGCCTGGAGTGTAACAGGGGACACTGAAGCTTTCTTT
.,TRBJ1-6,TRBV25-1,.,CASRDISSPLHF,TGTGCCAGCAGGGACATCAGTTCACCCCTCCACTTT
.,TRBJ2-3,TRBV9,.,CASSRSPGLTLTQYF,TGTGCCAGCAGCAGGAGCCCAGGACTCACTCTGACGCAGTATTTT
.,TRBJ2-3,TRBV7-2,.,CASSLAASVRPDTQYF,TGTGCCAGCAGCTTAGCGGCATCCGTCAGGCCAGATACGCAGTATTTT
.,TRBJ2-2,TRBV24-1,.,CATSDPGARELFF,TGTGCCACCAGTGATCCAGGGGCTAGGGAGCTGTTTTTT
TRBD1,TRBJ1-1,TRBV29-1,.,CSGTGVNTEAFF,TGCAGCGGAACAGGGGTGAACACTGAAGCTTTCTTT
.,TRBJ2-7,TRBV7-3,.,CASSLMEGYEQYF,TGTGCCAGCAGCTTAATGGAGGGCTACGAGCAGTACTTC
TRBD1,TRBJ1-2,TRBV14,.,CASSQTGGGGGYTF,TGTGCCAGCAGCCAAACAGGGGGCGGGGGCGGCTACACCTTC
TRBD1,TRBJ2-1,TRBV7-2,.,CASSTDRGRNEQFF,TGTGCCAGCAGCACGGACAGGGGGCGTAATGAGCAGTTCTTC
.,TRBJ2-7,TRBV14,once,CASSQVYYEQYF,TGTGCCAGCAGCCAAGTTTACTACGAGCAGTACTTC
.,TRBJ1-5,TRBV7-2,.,CASSSYDSAGQPQHF,TGTGCCAGCAGCTCCTATGATTCGGCAGGGCAGCCCCAGCATTTT
.,TRBJ1-1,TRBV2,once,CASSRGSPRTAYTEAFF,TGTGCCAGCAGTCGGGGTTCGCCGAGGACAGCTTACACTGAAGCTTTCTTT
.,TRBJ2-5,TRBV7-2,.,CASSLGLVETQYF,TGTGCCAGCAGCTTAGGACTAGTTGAGACCCAGTACTTC
.,TRBJ1-4,TRBV9,few,CASSVVANEKLFF,TGTGCCAGCAGCGTAGTAGCTAATGAAAAACTGTTTTTT
TRBD1,TRBJ2-7,TRBV2,.,CASNWDSSYEQYF,TGTGCCAGCAATTGGGACAGCTCCTACGAGCAGTACTTC
.,TRBJ1-1,TRBV10-3,medium-sized,CAISDSVPDTEAFF,TGTGCCATCAGTGATTCGGTTCCGGACACTGAAGCTTTCTTT
.,TRBJ1-5,TRBV5-4,.,CASSLEQGLPNQPQHF,TGTGCCAGCAGCTTGGAGCAGGGCCTCCCCAATCAGCCCCAGCATTTT
TRBD1,TRBJ1-5,TRBV5-6,.,CASSLGQGAGQPQHF,TGTGCCAGCAGCTTGGGGCAGGGGGCAGGACAGCCCCAGCATTTT